The subject of this entry is one T cell receptor beta chain. The data were produced by immunoSEQ multiplex PCR, yet TCRdb's version contains in-frame clones alone and is incomplete. The table includes about 95,000 clones, about 88% detected once. This specimen belongs to a study of control samples from healthy donors and cancer patients. The germline CDR1 and CDR2 sequences are KGHSH and LQKENI. Trimming at V came to 6 bases and at J to 4 bases, leaving 13 bases not matched to a gene. The CDR3 runs 16 residues. The TCR comes from a woman aged 70 to 79 in good health. Sample: blood. This chain uses TRBV18 with TRBJ1-2, with 8 bases fitting TRBD1. CDR3 sequence reads: CASSPGQGRITYGYTF. Here the CDR3 DNA reads TGTGCCAGCTCTCCCGGACAGGGAAGAATTACCTATGGCTACACCTTC.